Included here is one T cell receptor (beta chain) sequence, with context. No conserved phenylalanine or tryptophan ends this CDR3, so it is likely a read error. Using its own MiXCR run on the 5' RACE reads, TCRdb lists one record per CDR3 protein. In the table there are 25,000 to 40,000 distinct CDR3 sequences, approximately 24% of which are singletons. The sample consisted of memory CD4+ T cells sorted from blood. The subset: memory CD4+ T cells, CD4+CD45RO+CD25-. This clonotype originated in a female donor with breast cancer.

The CDR3 DNA reads TGTGCCAGCAGCGTAGGACAGGACTATGGCTACACCATC. Encoded protein: CASSVGQDYGYTI. The chain carries TRBV9 and TRBJ1-2; tentatively, D is TRBD1 (6 bases). Per the germline V gene, CDR1 is SGDLS and CDR2 is YYNGEE. V lost 0 bases and J 3 bases, leaving 6 bases between the germline ends. This CDR3 contains 13 residues.